A selection of T cell receptor beta chains follows, all from one sample in a study of T cell responses to AZD1222 COVID-19 vaccine. Some clones are missing from TCRdb's copy, which holds only in-frame ones; the method was immunoSEQ multiplex PCR. The sample contains some 120,000 clones, roughly 88% of which appear only once. Sequencing was performed on peripheral blood, taken on day 0 of AZD1222 vaccination. Source of these receptors: an adult in good health. Both conserved end residues are part of each CDR3. A D gene is named only where the DNA matches it firmly. Not every row has a clone size; where given, it reads once, few, many or a size class.

-	-	TRBJ1-4	TRBV30	TGTGCCTGGGGGGACACCAGCTCGGAAAAACTGTTTTTT	CAWGDTSSEKLFF
TRBD1	-	TRBJ1-2	TRBV30	TGTGCCTGGAACCGGGACAGTCATGGCTACACCTTC	CAWNRDSHGYTF
TRBD1	-	TRBJ1-1	TRBV10-3	TGTGCCATCAGTGACAGGGGGCTTTGGACTGAAGCTTTCTTT	CAISDRGLWTEAFF
-	-	TRBJ2-1	TRBV6-2/TRBV6-3	TGTGCCAGCAGTGACCAGTACAATGAGCAGTTCTTC	CASSDQYNEQFF
-	once	TRBJ2-7	TRBV18	TGTGCCAGCTCACCGGGAACCGGAGACGAGCAGTACTTC	CASSPGTGDEQYF
TRBD1	-	TRBJ1-4	TRBV5-1	TGCGCCAGCAGCAGGGACAGGGCGTCCGAAAAACTGTTTTTT	CASSRDRASEKLFF
-	-	TRBJ2-1	TRBV5-1	TGCGCCAGCAGCTTGGACTCGGTGTCCTACAATGAGCAGTTCTTC	CASSLDSVSYNEQFF
-	-	TRBJ1-1	TRBV7-2	TGTGCCAGCAGCTTCAGACCCTGGCAGGTAAACACTGAAGCTTTCTTT	CASSFRPWQVNTEAFF
-	-	TRBJ2-1	TRBV9	TGTGCCAGCAGCGTAGGGGGCGGATACTCCTACAATGAGCAGTTCTTC	CASSVGGGYSYNEQFF
TRBD1	-	TRBJ1-1	TRBV15	TGTGCCACCAGCAGCGGAACGACAGGGAAGAACACTGAAGCTTTCTTT	CATSSGTTGKNTEAFF